This T cell receptor beta chain emerged from a study of shared clonotypes between healthy human individuals. For this clone: Other DNA sequences in the same sample also yield this CDR3.

The assay was immunoSEQ multiplex PCR, and TCRdb's table has in-frame clones only and misses some. The sample carries fewer than 550,000 clones, 75% to 80% recorded once. Healthy adults negative for HIV, lacking recent acute infections or vaccinations, served as donors. Germline CDR1 and CDR2: SGHAT and FQNNGV. With V trimmed by 5 bases and J by 1 base, 3 bases remained unmatched. There are 14 residues in the CDR3. This TCR was recovered from a woman between 40 and 55 years old in good health. Some clones in this sample may be carry-over from other donors' samples. Sequencing input: PBMCs. The gene calls are TRBV11-2 and TRBJ2-3, with 7 nucleotides matching TRBD2. In DNA, the CDR3 is TGTGCCAGCAGCCCTCTAGCGGGCACAGATACGCAGTATTTT. Its protein is CASSPLAGTDTQYF.